The entry below describes one TCR beta chain. This record belongs to a study of cytomegalovirus exposure and HLA in healthy donors. PCR used 60 Vbeta primers and 13 Jbeta primers. Only in-frame clones appear in the TCRdb table, and some are missing; sequencing was by immunoSEQ multiplex PCR. The sample data list more than 40,000 clones. Material for sequencing was PBMCs. The sequence was collected from a woman between 40 and 55 years old in good health and CMV-seronegative.

The CDR3 DNA sequence: TGTGCCAGCAGCTTTGACAGGGTTACAGATACGCAGTATTTT. This encodes CASSFDRVTDTQYF. J is TRBJ2-3 and V is TRBV7-2; 7 positions agree with TRBD1. Trimming took 3 bases from V and 3 from J; bases not matched to a gene: 3. The CDR3 is 14 amino acids. Germline V CDR1 and CDR2: SGHTA, FQGNSA.